A selection of T cell receptor beta chains follows, all from one sample in a study of blood T cell repertoires in COVID-19. This table comes from immunoSEQ multiplex PCR, and its TCRdb copy is limited to in-frame clones, with some not included. The table lists hundreds of thousands of clones, over 75% of them singletons. Input material: peripheral blood. The source of these receptors is a man at least 80 years old with acute or convalescent COVID-19. The CDR3 runs from the conserved cysteine through the conserved F or W. A D gene is named only where the DNA matches it firmly.

j_call v_call d_call cdr3_aa
TRBJ2-1 TRBV5-1 TRBD2 CASSLGGLAGFNEQFF
TRBJ1-4 TRBV2 TRBD1 CASSEQRGREKLFF
TRBJ2-2 TRBV6-5 NA CASSYSSSYTGELFF
TRBJ1-5 TRBV19 TRBD1 CASSEQGARQPQHF
TRBJ1-3 TRBV7-9 NA CASSLVAGSGNTIYF
TRBJ1-1 TRBV18 TRBD1 CASSAGQGFEAFF
TRBJ1-5 TRBV7-2 NA CASSLSNIREQGQHF
TRBJ2-1 TRBV10-3 TRBD1 CAISEGQGAHNEQFF
TRBJ2-7 TRBV12-1 NA CASSPIPFIELAGSYEQYF
TRBJ1-3 TRBV18 NA CASSVGASSGNTIYF
TRBJ2-5 TRBV24-1 TRBD1 CATSDWDSPRYF
TRBJ2-5 TRBV3-1/TRBV3-2 NA CASSQVGGRRETQYF
TRBJ1-5 TRBV15 TRBD1 CATSTGTGGALGQPQHF
TRBJ1-6 TRBV5-5 NA CASSLRWGGAFDSPLHF
TRBJ1-5 TRBV4-3 NA CASSQDRGQPQHF
TRBJ2-3 TRBV12-3/TRBV12-4 TRBD2 CASSSPSGAFTYF
TRBJ1-1 TRBV11-2 NA CASSLAQLNTEAFF
TRBJ2-1 TRBV27 TRBD1 CASLPRTGASSSYNEQFF
TRBJ2-5 TRBV18 TRBD1 CASSPPEWAGGKETQYF
TRBJ2-2 TRBV7-9 NA CASSDRPAGWGNTGELFF
TRBJ2-7 TRBV27 TRBD1 CATRQGAREQYF
TRBJ2-1 TRBV29-1 NA CSVEDGGSSYNEQFF
TRBJ2-7 TRBV27 TRBD1 CASSFGQGLQYF
TRBJ1-6 TRBV6-6 NA CASSRVEGNSPLHF
TRBJ2-5 TRBV5-1 NA CASSFRGGWETQYF
TRBJ1-1 TRBV29-1 NA CSERGGPNTEAFF
TRBJ2-2 TRBV10-3 NA CAISDSGTSNTGELFF
TRBJ1-5 TRBV28 NA CASSRGGANQPQHF
TRBJ2-4 TRBV29-1 NA CSALEGENIQYF
TRBJ1-2 TRBV6-5 TRBD1 CASNPGTGGGYTF
TRBJ2-1 TRBV4-1 NA CASSQAIGSSASEQFF
TRBJ2-5 TRBV11-2 TRBD2 CASSTTSGSKTQYF
TRBJ2-7 TRBV18 TRBD1 CASSSGTGIYEQYF
TRBJ2-6 TRBV29-1 NA CSVASGANVLTF
TRBJ2-7 TRBV18 TRBD1 CASSPTDRGAYEQYF
TRBJ2-3 TRBV24-1 TRBD2 CATSDPPGSGRSGDTQYF
TRBJ2-7 TRBV19 NA CASRQREAYEQYF
TRBJ2-1 TRBV7-8 NA CASSLARRGNEQFF
TRBJ2-3 TRBV6-6 NA CASSYYGSTDTQYF
TRBJ1-5 TRBV30 TRBD1 CAWSTGTGNFQPQHF
TRBJ1-4 TRBV6-5 NA CASSYSGRNNEKLFF
TRBJ2-1 TRBV19 NA CASSISPGMGNNEQFF
TRBJ2-1 TRBV11-2 NA CASSLEGSPYNEQFF
TRBJ2-7 TRBV4-2 NA CASSQDKRSSYEQYF
TRBJ2-1 TRBV28 NA CASSLSHLRGNEQFF
TRBJ1-6 TRBV4-1 NA CASSQASLSSYNSPLHF
TRBJ2-1 TRBV30 TRBD1 CAWSVRPGGRLEQFF
TRBJ2-3 TRBV7-3 TRBD1 CASSLKRPGGKNTQYF
TRBJ1-2 TRBV7-9 TRBD1 CASSPTTGRDYGYTF
TRBJ2-1 TRBV12-3/TRBV12-4 NA CASSLGSDEQFF
TRBJ2-5 TRBV9 TRBD1 CASSERQGWETQYF
TRBJ2-2 TRBV11-1 NA CASSLWATNTGELFF
TRBJ1-6 TRBV30 NA CAWSVNRVRSPLHF
TRBJ2-5 TRBV7-3 NA CASSPRPGETQYF
TRBJ2-2 TRBV5-4 TRBD1 CASREQGAPGELFF
TRBJ2-1 TRBV5-1 TRBD1 CASSFKDRGNEQFF
TRBJ1-1 TRBV10-3 NA CATKGQSMKNTEAFF
TRBJ2-5 TRBV13 TRBD1 CASSPRQGRVYF
TRBJ2-3 TRBV11-3 NA CASSFARGRTDTQYF